The entry below describes one T cell receptor beta chain. This clone's antigen is unknown. Base-call qualities are not available, and no considerably larger clone is one nucleotide away. TCRbeta CDR3 regions were amplified from genomic DNA using the immunoSEQ Assay, a bias-controlled multiplex PCR. In the source study's methods: Within the assay, amplification of reference gene primers was used to estimate how many nucleated cells each sample contained. Sequence reads were collapsed and filtered to measure the absolute abundance of every unique TCRbeta CDR3 rearrangement. For each sample, productive Simpson clonality was calculated as the square root of Simpson's diversity index over productive rearrangements. In its TCRdb copy, this immuneACCESS table keeps in-frame sequences only and misses some clones. Where compared with another copy, unresolved V genes explain less than half of these, and the others have no known cause. From that table come the V and J calls and clone size; the DNA was used to work out D and trimming. The sample table contains some 130,000 clones; only one count was recorded for approximately 84% of them. Of the sample, roughly 17% falls within the top ten clones.

V and J lose 0 bases and 2 bases, and a span of 5 bases separates them. Its CDR3 holds 13 amino acids, cysteine through phenylalanine. Only CDR3 DNA is held: 39 bases, read in frame from base 1. Looking up the germline V gene yields CDR1 SGHRS and CDR2 YFSETQ. This sample is part of a study of blood T cell repertoires in COVID-19 (dated by TCRdb to the early 2020s). Regarding the research as a whole: Samples from collaborators originated in the United States, Italy and Spain and spanned both the acute and convalescent phases of COVID-19. The prospective study material was composed of cDNA or gDNA derived from T cells, B-cell-depleted T cells, or PBMCs. Deeply sampled blood TCRbeta repertoires from subjects exposed to, actively infected with, or recovered from COVID-19 were included in the dataset. The repertoires were made available in a free public database intended to serve as a resource for research on the immune response to SARS-CoV-2. The samples were drawn from the first 160 participants of the ongoing ImmuneRACE study and from 1,254 subjects provided by 6 global collaborators. Nearly every sample came with metadata listing a de-identified subject ID, COVID-19 status, age in years and sex. Where available, HLA class I and class II types were taken from metadata supplied by the sample provider and were not determined by assay-based typing. The study at large found these results: Clinical and demographic metadata were provided uncurated, with the amount varying by source and participant.

Whole blood was collected in K2EDTA tubes by collaborating institutions according to the institutions' own protocols. For TCRbeta analysis, collaborator samples were shipped as frozen whole blood, as isolated PBMCs, or as DNA extracted from either sample type. This chain is built from TRBV5-1 and TRBJ1-2; D gene: possibly TRBD1, on 5 matching bases. Sequencing was done on a sample of peripheral blood. The sequence came from a woman aged 80 or over with acute or convalescent COVID-19. The CDR3 protein is CASSLGTNYGYTF. The sequenced DNA: TGCGCCAGCAGCTTGGGGACAAACTATGGCTACACCTTC.